The next 19 T cell receptor beta chains were all read from a single sample in a study of PD-1 blockade in mismatch repair-deficient tumors. Libraries were prepared by immunoSEQ multiplex PCR; TCRdb keeps only in-frame clonotypes and omits some of them. The sample comprises under 50,000 clones, roughly 82% of which are singletons, and approximately 3.5% rests with the top ten. The sequences come from PBMCs, collected before pembrolizumab treatment. The origin of the receptors is an adult with mismatch repair-deficient cancer.

This sequence joins TRBV25-1 and TRBJ2-3, with 7 positions matching TRBD1. V gave up 5 bases and J gave up 4 bases; unmatched junction bases: 9. Germline V lookup: CDR1 MGHDK, CDR2 SYGVNS. The CDR3 contains 15 residues. In DNA form, the CDR3 reads TGTGCCAGCAGTCATAACAGGGGTAGTGCAGATACGCAGTATTTT. Its translation is CASSHNRGSADTQYF. The variable domain in full, with the rest retrieved from reference TRBV25-1 and TRBJ2-3, is EADIYQTPRYLVIGTGKKITLECSQTMGHDKMYWYQQDPGMELHLIHYSYGVNSTEKGDLSSESTVSRIRTEHFPLTLESARPSHTSQYLCASSHNRGSADTQYFGPGTRLTVL.

This chain links TRBV6-5 with TRBJ2-4, with a weak D call TRBD2 (7 bases). With 2 bases removed from V and 3 bases from J, the gap between germline ends came to 11 bases. Germline V lookup: CDR1 MNHEY, CDR2 SVGAGI. The CDR3 has 15 amino acids. The CDR3 here is CASSYGGAVKNIQYF. In DNA, the CDR3 is TGTGCCAGCAGTTACGGGGGGGCGGTCAAAAACATTCAGTACTTC.

J is TRBJ2-5 and V is TRBV30; D possibly corresponds to TRBD2 (5 bases). The V gene lost 3 bases and the J gene lost 0 bases, with 14 bases spanning the gap. CDR3 length: 15 residues. Germline loops: CDR1 GTSNPN, CDR2 SVGIG (reference sequence). The CDR3 bases are TGTGCCTGGAGCAAAAAGACGGGGAACCAAGAGACCCAGTACTTC. This gives the protein CAWSKKTGNQETQYF.

This sequence joins TRBV29-1 and TRBJ2-1; D call uncertain. CDR1 and CDR2 (germline): SQVTM, ANQGSEA. The V gene lost 5 bases and the J gene lost 2 bases, with 28 bases spanning the gap. The CDR3 runs to 19 residues. The DNA of the CDR3 is TGCAGCGTTACAAATCCCAACCTAGTCGGCAGGTCCCCCTACAATGAGCAGTTCTTC. Protein: CSVTNPNLVGRSPYNEQFF.

This clone is a singleton in its sample. This chain joins TRBV19 and TRBJ2-7; TRBD1 agrees at 8 bases. Germline V gene lookup returns CDR1 LNHDA and CDR2 SQIVND (reference sequence). V lost 2 bases to trimming and J lost 6 bases; unmatched junction nucleotides: 9. This CDR3 has 15 amino acids. The CDR3 region is CASSITGTGSGEQYF. In DNA, the CDR3 is TGTGCCAGTAGTATAACTGGGACAGGATCGGGCGAGCAGTACTTC.

This clone was found once. The chain is built from TRBV7-2 and TRBJ1-2; D possibly corresponds to TRBD1 (6 bases). The germline CDR1 and CDR2 sequences are SGHTA and FQGNSA. The CDR3 consists of 14 residues. V lost 2 bases and J lost 4, with 11 bases in between. This CDR3 is CASSLRGNAYGYTF. The CDR3, as DNA: TGTGCCAGCAGCTTAAGGGGGAATGCCTATGGCTACACCTTC.

V is TRBV7-2 and J is TRBJ1-1; perhaps TRBD1 as D (6 bases). CDR3 length: 15 residues. Germline V lookup: CDR1 SGHTA, CDR2 FQGNSA. Trimming stripped 1 base from V and 4 bases from J, with 13 bases between. The CDR3 DNA reads TGTGCCAGCAGCTTAGTAGCAGGGGATAGCACTGAAGCTTTCTTT. Amino acids: CASSLVAGDSTEAFF. The whole variable domain, remainder taken from reference TRBV7-2 and TRBJ1-1, is GAGVSQSPSNKVTEKGKDVELRCDPISGHTALYWYRQSLGQGLEFLIYFQGNSAPDKSGLPSDRFSAERTGGSVSTLTIQRTQQEDSAVYLCASSLVAGDSTEAFFGQGTRLTVV.

The J gene is TRBJ1-2, the V gene TRBV18; TRBD1 might be the D (6 bases). The CDR3 spans 15 residues. Germline V gives CDR1 KGHSH, CDR2 LQKENI. V was clipped by 3 bases and J by 2 bases, with 13 bases between them. CDR3 region: CASSPALGGNYGYTF. Written as DNA, the CDR3 is TGTGCCAGCTCACCTGCCCTCGGGGGCAACTATGGCTACACCTTC.

V is TRBV5-6 and J is TRBJ1-1; D may be TRBD1 (6 bases). CDR3 length: 16 amino acids. In germline, CDR1 is SGHDT, CDR2 YYEEEE. Trimming took 5 bases from V and 0 from J, leaving 17 bases between them. This CDR3 is CASSTDRIPLNTEAFF. The CDR3 DNA follows: TGTGCCAGCAGTACTGACAGGATCCCACTGAACACTGAAGCTTTCTTT.

The CDR3 bases are TGTGCCAGCAGCTCCGCGGACAGGAGATACAATGAGCAGTTCTTC. It encodes CASSSADRRYNEQFF. The rearrangement uses TRBV6-5 and TRBJ2-1, with 7 bases identical to TRBD1. Germline V lookup: CDR1 MNHEY, CDR2 SVGAGI. The trim removed 6 bases at V and 4 bases at J, leaving 9 bases unmatched. The CDR3 sequence is 15 residues long.

The rearrangement links TRBV18 to TRBJ2-4; TRBD1 matches 11 bases. The CDR3 consists of 17 residues. Trimming cost V 3 bases and J 0 bases; bases outside gene matches: 4. Germline V gene data show CDR1 as KGHSH and CDR2 as LQKENI. CDR3 protein: CASSPDRGQLAKNIQYF. CDR3 coding DNA: TGTGCCAGCTCACCGGACAGGGGGCAACTAGCCAAAAACATTCAGTACTTC.

J is TRBJ1-5 and V is TRBV10-1; a possible D gene is TRBD1 (6 bases). The length of the CDR3 is 14 residues. Germline CDR1 and CDR2: WNHNN and SYGVQD (reference sequence). V lost 8 bases to trimming and J lost 6 bases, with 17 bases between them. The CDR3 loop is CASSPAGEVQPQHF. The CDR3 region has the DNA TGCGCCAGCTCCCCTGCAGGGGAGGTTCAGCCCCAGCATTTT.

This clone counts as medium-sized. The V and J genes are TRBV6-4 and TRBJ2-7, with a weak D call TRBD1 (6 bases). V was trimmed by 5 bases and J by 5 bases, leaving 13 bases between them. CDR1 and CDR2 (germline): MRHNA, SNTAGT. The CDR3 spans 13 residues. The CDR3 nucleotides read TGTGCCAGCAGTAATACAGGGATCCACGAGCAGTACTTC. Translated: CASSNTGIHEQYF.

The count of this clone is one. This chain links TRBV2 with TRBJ2-7, with 7 nucleotides matching TRBD2. CDR1 SNHLY and CDR2 FYNNEI come from the germline V gene. V shed 0 bases, J shed 5 bases, and the junction held 7 bases outside the gene matches. The CDR3 length is 15 residues. The CDR3 nucleotides are TGTGCCAGCAGTGAAGCCGGCGGGAGTATCGACGAGCAGTACTTC. Translating it yields CASSEAGGSIDEQYF.

The genes are TRBV7-9 and TRBJ2-1; 7 bases agree with TRBD2. J was trimmed by 10 bases and V by 0 bases; bases with no gene match: 3. Looked up from germline, CDR1 is SEHNR and CDR2 is FQNEAQ (reference sequence). This CDR3 has 13 residues. The CDR3 DNA reads TGTGCCAGCAGCTTAGCGGGAGGGTACGAGCAGTTCTTC. Encoded protein: CASSLAGGYEQFF.

The genes are TRBV11-2 and TRBJ2-7; 9 nucleotides line up with TRBD1. J lost 0 bases, V lost 0 bases, and 3 bases had no gene match. CDR3 size: 16 residues. The germline CDR1 and CDR2 sequences are SGHAT and FQNNGV. The CDR3 DNA is TGTGCCAGCAGCTTAGATCTGGACAGGGGCTCCTACGAGCAGTACTTC. This gives the protein CASSLDLDRGSYEQYF. Drawing the rest from reference TRBV11-2 and TRBJ2-7, the complete variable domain is EAGVAQSPRYKIIEKRQSVAFWCNPISGHATLYWYQQILGQGPKLLIQFQNNGVVDDSQLPKDRFSAERLKGVDSTLKIQPAKLEDSAVYLCASSLDLDRGSYEQYFGPGTRLTVT.

V is TRBV29-1 and J is TRBJ2-3; TRBD2 matches at 12 bases. Germline assignment: CDR1 SQVTM and CDR2 ANQGSEA. Germline trimming cut 4 bases from V and 2 bases from J; bases unmatched to any gene: 1. This CDR3 contains 14 residues. The CDR3 here is CSVGTSGTTDTQYF. Written as DNA, the CDR3 is TGCAGCGTTGGGACTAGCGGGACCACAGATACGCAGTATTTT.

CDR3 protein: CASSYPTSGRKYNEQFF. As DNA, the CDR3 is TGTGCCAGCAGCTATCCAACTAGCGGGAGGAAGTACAATGAGCAGTTCTTC. The V and J genes are TRBV11-2 and TRBJ2-1; 12 bases agree with TRBD2. This CDR3 comprises 17 residues. Trimming removed 4 bases from V and 4 bases from J; junction bases left unmatched: 8. The germline V gene encodes CDR1 SGHAT and CDR2 FQNNGV.

The V gene is TRBV7-6, the J gene TRBJ2-2; TRBD2 matches 9 bases. This CDR3 is 19 amino acids long. In germline, CDR1 is SGHVS, CDR2 FNYEAQ. J was trimmed by 0 bases and V by 5 bases; bases with no gene match: 13. CDR3 loop: CASSAYLAGETTNTGELFF. The CDR3 nucleotides read TGTGCCAGCAGCGCGTATTTAGCGGGAGAGACAACGAACACCGGGGAGCTGTTTTTT.